This T cell receptor beta chain came from a study of T cell responses to AZD1222 COVID-19 vaccine. Findings of the study overall: Reports indicate that nearly half of spike-specific TCRs are directed at unmutated variant regions. It was only after the peak T cell response that any repertoires were sampled.

Note on this clone: Its matching antigen is unknown.

The data were produced by immunoSEQ multiplex PCR, yet TCRdb's version contains in-frame clones alone and is incomplete. Among some 130,000 clones listed, 90% to 95% were seen once. This CDR3 has 15 residues. CDR1 and CDR2 (germline): LNHDA, SQIVND (reference sequence). The V end was cut by 4 bases, the J end by 2 bases, with 9 bases between. Second-dose recipients at about 4 or about 12 weeks were treated as one pooled group. The V gene is TRBV19, the J gene TRBJ2-6; D unclear. The sample consisted of peripheral blood, taken 28 days after the second AZD1222 dose. This TCR was recovered from an adult who received the AZD1222 COVID-19 vaccine. CDR3 amino acids: CASSTLEAGANVLTF. CDR3 coding DNA: TGTGCCAGTAGTACCCTAGAGGCTGGGGCCAACGTCCTGACTTTC.